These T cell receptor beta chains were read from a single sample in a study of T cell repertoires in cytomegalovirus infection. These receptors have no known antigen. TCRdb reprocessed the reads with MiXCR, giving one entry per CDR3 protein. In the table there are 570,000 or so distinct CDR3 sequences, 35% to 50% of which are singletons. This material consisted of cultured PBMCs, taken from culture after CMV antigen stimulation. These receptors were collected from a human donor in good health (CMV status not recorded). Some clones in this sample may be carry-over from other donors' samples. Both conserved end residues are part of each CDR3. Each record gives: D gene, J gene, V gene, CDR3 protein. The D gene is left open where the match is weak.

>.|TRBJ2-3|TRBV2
CASSEQLGRDTQYF
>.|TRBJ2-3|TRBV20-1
CSAGPSQDTQYF
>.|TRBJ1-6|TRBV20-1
CSAWYGSSYNSPLHF
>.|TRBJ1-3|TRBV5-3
CASSLGPPSGNTIYF
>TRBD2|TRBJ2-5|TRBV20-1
CSVSQGTSEETQYF
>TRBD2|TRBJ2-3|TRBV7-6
CASRTGTSVGDTQYF
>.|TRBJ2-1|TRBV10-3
CAISESGQGGHNEQFF
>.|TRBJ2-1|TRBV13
CASSSVEVGEQFF
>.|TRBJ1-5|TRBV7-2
CASSPGLRQPQHF
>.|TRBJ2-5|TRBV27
CASSYHREETQYF
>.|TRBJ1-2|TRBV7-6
CASSPKDSYGYTF
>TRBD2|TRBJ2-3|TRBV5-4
CASGTSGGQSTDTQYF
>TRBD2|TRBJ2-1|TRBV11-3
CASSLVLAVLRFF
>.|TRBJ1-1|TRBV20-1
CSARDGLMISSNTEAFF
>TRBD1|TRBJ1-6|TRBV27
CASSLSTDRGLGSYNSPLHF
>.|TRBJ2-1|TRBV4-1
CASTPTPGTPQSNEQFF
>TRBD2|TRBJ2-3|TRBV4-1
CASSHGTSAGDTQYF
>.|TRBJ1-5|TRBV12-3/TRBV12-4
CASSFMDYQPQHF
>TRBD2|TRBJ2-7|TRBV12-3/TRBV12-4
CASHLGGVDEQYF
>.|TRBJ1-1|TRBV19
CASSIRPGQRYTEAFF
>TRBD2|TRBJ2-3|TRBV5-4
CASELRGLNTDTQYF
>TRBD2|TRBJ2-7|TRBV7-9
CASSPPGGRAAYEQYF
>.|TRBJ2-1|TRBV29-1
CSVEGMAGRDNEQFF
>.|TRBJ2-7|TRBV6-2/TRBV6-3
CASGSHEQYF
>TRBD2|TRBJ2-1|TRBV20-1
CSATLLAGVNEQFF
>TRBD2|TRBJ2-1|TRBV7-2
CASSSPSGLAGGYNEQFF
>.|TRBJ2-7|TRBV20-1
CSARDFRNTYEQYF
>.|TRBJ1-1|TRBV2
CASSPAFF
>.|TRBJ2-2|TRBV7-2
CASSRGGDTGELFF
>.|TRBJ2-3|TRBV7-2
CASSLVFVPTDTQYF
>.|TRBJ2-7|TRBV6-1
CASSEYGEQYF
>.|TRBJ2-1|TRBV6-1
CASSRDYNEQFF
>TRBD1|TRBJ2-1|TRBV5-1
CASSTGQGAYNEQFF
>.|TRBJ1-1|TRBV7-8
CASSAHRAEAFF
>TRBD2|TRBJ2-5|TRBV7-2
CASSPVGLAVGETQYF
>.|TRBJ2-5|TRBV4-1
CASSQTGAGAQETQYF